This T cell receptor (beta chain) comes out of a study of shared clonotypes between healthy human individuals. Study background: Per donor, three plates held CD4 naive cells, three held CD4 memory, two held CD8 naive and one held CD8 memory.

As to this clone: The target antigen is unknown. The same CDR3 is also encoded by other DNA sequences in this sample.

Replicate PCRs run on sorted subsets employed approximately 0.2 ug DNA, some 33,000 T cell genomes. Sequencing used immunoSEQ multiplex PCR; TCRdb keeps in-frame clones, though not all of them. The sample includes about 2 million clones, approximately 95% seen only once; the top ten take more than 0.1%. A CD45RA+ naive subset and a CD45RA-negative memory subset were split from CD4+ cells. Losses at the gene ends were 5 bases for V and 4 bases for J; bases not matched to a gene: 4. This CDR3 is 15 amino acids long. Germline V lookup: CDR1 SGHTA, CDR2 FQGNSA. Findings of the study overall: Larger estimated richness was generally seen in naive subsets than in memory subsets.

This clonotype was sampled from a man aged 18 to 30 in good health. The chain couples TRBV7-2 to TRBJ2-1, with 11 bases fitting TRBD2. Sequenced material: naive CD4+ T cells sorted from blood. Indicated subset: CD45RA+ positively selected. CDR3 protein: CASSPGLAAYNEQFF. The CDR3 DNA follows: TGTGCCAGCAGCCCGGGACTAGCGGCATACAATGAGCAGTTCTTC.